This is a list of T cell receptor beta chains from one sample in a study of early T cells in non-severe SARS-CoV-2 infection. TCRdb independently ran MiXCR on the 5' RACE reads; one entry per CDR3 protein. The sample consists of about 80,000 distinct CDR3 sequences, over 8.5% of them appearing once. Sequencing was carried out using whole blood. Source of these receptors: an adult who was a healthcare worker with PCR-confirmed SARS-CoV-2 infection or an uninfected control (not recorded which). Each CDR3 is given without its conserved first and last residue. A D gene is named only where the DNA matches it firmly.

D gene: -
V gene: TRBV20-1
J gene: TRBJ2-1
CDR3 protein: SVPFAEQF

D gene: TRBD2
V gene: TRBV7-3
J gene: TRBJ2-7
CDR3 protein: ASGAQRDYEQY

D gene: -
V gene: TRBV27
J gene: TRBJ2-6
CDR3 protein: AIGGDPGSGANVLT

D gene: TRBD2
V gene: TRBV20-1
J gene: TRBJ2-3
CDR3 protein: SVGTSGRGTQY

D gene: -
V gene: TRBV28
J gene: TRBJ1-4
CDR3 protein: ASSDSTPEKLF

D gene: -
V gene: TRBV2
J gene: TRBJ2-3
CDR3 protein: ASSLQGGISYTQY

D gene: TRBD2
V gene: TRBV27
J gene: TRBJ2-1
CDR3 protein: ASRGGLAYNEQF

D gene: TRBD2
V gene: TRBV7-6
J gene: TRBJ2-1
CDR3 protein: ASSLGEGHEQF

D gene: -
V gene: TRBV7-6
J gene: TRBJ2-1
CDR3 protein: ASSLDEGFFNEQF

D gene: -
V gene: TRBV6-5
J gene: TRBJ2-1
CDR3 protein: ACGGGSRQF

D gene: -
V gene: TRBV25-1
J gene: TRBJ1-1
CDR3 protein: ASSESTTEAF

D gene: -
V gene: TRBV2
J gene: TRBJ2-7
CDR3 protein: ASRGDGVTPTAEYEQY

D gene: -
V gene: TRBV10-3
J gene: TRBJ1-6
CDR3 protein: AISVREGDSPLH

D gene: -
V gene: TRBV28
J gene: TRBJ1-5
CDR3 protein: ASSPGGPNQPQH

D gene: -
V gene: TRBV20-1
J gene: TRBJ1-2
CDR3 protein: SARGGGDFYGYT

D gene: -
V gene: TRBV6-2/TRBV6-3
J gene: TRBJ1-1
CDR3 protein: ASSPQGVRTEAF

D gene: -
V gene: TRBV27
J gene: TRBJ2-1
CDR3 protein: ASSLRRSRAYPPNEQF

D gene: -
V gene: TRBV7-8
J gene: TRBJ2-1
CDR3 protein: ASSLALYEQF

D gene: -
V gene: TRBV25-1
J gene: TRBJ2-2
CDR3 protein: ASSEWVGELF

D gene: TRBD2
V gene: TRBV3-1
J gene: TRBJ2-2
CDR3 protein: ASSRGLAGATGGELF

D gene: -
V gene: TRBV6-1
J gene: TRBJ1-4
CDR3 protein: ASSGTSNEKLF

D gene: -
V gene: TRBV5-4
J gene: TRBJ1-4
CDR3 protein: ASSLAGGEKLF

D gene: TRBD2
V gene: TRBV6-5
J gene: TRBJ2-1
CDR3 protein: ASRHLAGEYNEQF

D gene: -
V gene: TRBV28
J gene: TRBJ2-5
CDR3 protein: ASGQFPYERETQY

D gene: -
V gene: TRBV28
J gene: TRBJ2-3
CDR3 protein: ASSSAGDTQY

D gene: TRBD2
V gene: TRBV20-1
J gene: TRBJ2-5
CDR3 protein: SARVAGEETQY

D gene: -
V gene: TRBV5-1
J gene: TRBJ2-2
CDR3 protein: ASRLAGSTGELF

D gene: -
V gene: TRBV19
J gene: TRBJ2-3
CDR3 protein: ASSIGGRGVGKDTQY

D gene: TRBD1
V gene: TRBV2
J gene: TRBJ1-2
CDR3 protein: ASSGQSSGGADYGYT

D gene: -
V gene: TRBV3-1
J gene: TRBJ2-7
CDR3 protein: ASKGVSYEQY

D gene: TRBD2
V gene: TRBV2
J gene: TRBJ2-2
CDR3 protein: ASSGTSGSWSGELF

D gene: TRBD1
V gene: TRBV27
J gene: TRBJ1-4
CDR3 protein: ASRQRRDRGLDEKLF

D gene: TRBD2
V gene: TRBV12-3/TRBV12-4
J gene: TRBJ2-7
CDR3 protein: ASSLSASGQAYEQY

D gene: TRBD1
V gene: TRBV12-3/TRBV12-4
J gene: TRBJ2-2
CDR3 protein: ASSLRTGYGELF

D gene: TRBD2
V gene: TRBV12-3/TRBV12-4
J gene: TRBJ2-1
CDR3 protein: ASSLLAGGFDEQF

D gene: -
V gene: TRBV7-8
J gene: TRBJ2-5
CDR3 protein: ASSLAGGYQETQY

D gene: -
V gene: TRBV29-1
J gene: TRBJ2-5
CDR3 protein: SARQGKETQY

D gene: TRBD1
V gene: TRBV7-8
J gene: TRBJ2-3
CDR3 protein: ASSSGQPRGDTQY

D gene: -
V gene: TRBV7-9
J gene: TRBJ2-2
CDR3 protein: ASSLSAGELF

D gene: TRBD2
V gene: TRBV3-1
J gene: TRBJ2-5
CDR3 protein: ASSQGLAGYQETQY

D gene: -
V gene: TRBV28
J gene: TRBJ2-4
CDR3 protein: ASSLTDPPRNIQY

D gene: -
V gene: TRBV3-1
J gene: TRBJ2-1
CDR3 protein: ASSRERVYNLNEQF

D gene: TRBD2
V gene: TRBV11-1
J gene: TRBJ2-7
CDR3 protein: ASSLELAENYEQY

D gene: -
V gene: TRBV6-1
J gene: TRBJ2-1
CDR3 protein: ASAGGWQGPYNEQF

D gene: TRBD2
V gene: TRBV12-5
J gene: TRBJ2-3
CDR3 protein: ASGQEAGTPPY

D gene: -
V gene: TRBV27
J gene: TRBJ2-7
CDR3 protein: ASSHGYSYEQY

D gene: TRBD1
V gene: TRBV5-1
J gene: TRBJ2-5
CDR3 protein: ASTTGGTGAAETQY

D gene: TRBD2
V gene: TRBV29-1
J gene: TRBJ2-3
CDR3 protein: SVEGTSSPDTQY

D gene: -
V gene: TRBV3-1
J gene: TRBJ1-5
CDR3 protein: ASSQDPNQPQH

D gene: -
V gene: TRBV27
J gene: TRBJ2-3
CDR3 protein: ASSTYTDTQY

D gene: TRBD2
V gene: TRBV6-2/TRBV6-3
J gene: TRBJ2-1
CDR3 protein: ASSFTPSLAGTSSYNEQF

D gene: TRBD2
V gene: TRBV28
J gene: TRBJ2-7
CDR3 protein: ASRLSGKYEQY

D gene: -
V gene: TRBV21-1
J gene: TRBJ2-1
CDR3 protein: ASSPGKTWWGYNEQF

D gene: TRBD1
V gene: TRBV5-1
J gene: TRBJ2-3
CDR3 protein: ASSLEGTGVDTQY

D gene: -
V gene: TRBV28
J gene: TRBJ2-1
CDR3 protein: ASSTNEQF

D gene: TRBD1
V gene: TRBV11-3
J gene: TRBJ2-1
CDR3 protein: ASSSHRGTYNEQF

D gene: TRBD2
V gene: TRBV28
J gene: TRBJ2-1
CDR3 protein: ASSGRGEQF